Below are 23 T cell receptor beta chains sequenced from a single sample in a study of T cell responses to AZD1222 COVID-19 vaccine. The table came from immunoSEQ multiplex PCR; TCRdb's copy has only in-frame clones and leaves some out. Of roughly 110,000 clones in the sample, about nine tenths are singletons; the top ten hold 6.5%. The source material was peripheral blood, sampled 28 days after the second AZD1222 dose. The source of these receptors is an adult who received the AZD1222 COVID-19 vaccine.

The rearrangement joins TRBV12-5 to TRBJ1-1; perhaps TRBD1 as D (5 bases). CDR3 length: 13 residues. V was shortened by 6 bases and J by 1 base, with 9 bases between the two germline ends. Germline CDR1 and CDR2: LGHNT and FRNRAP. The DNA for the CDR3 is TGTGCTAGTGGACCACAGGCGAACACTGAAGCTTTCTTT. Protein product: CASGPQANTEAFF. Complete variable domain (other parts from reference TRBV12-5 and TRBJ1-1): DARVTQTPRHKVTEMGQEVTMRCQPILGHNTVFWYRQTMMQGLELLAYFRNRAPLDDSGMPKDRFSAEMPDATLATLKIQPSEPRDSAVYFCASGPQANTEAFFGQGTRLTVV.

This chain connects TRBV4-2 to TRBJ1-5; 8 positions agree with TRBD1. V gave up 0 bases and J gave up 2 bases; unmatched junction bases: 6. The CDR3 is 17 residues long. Germline V lookup: CDR1 LGHNA, CDR2 YNFKEQ. Here the CDR3 DNA reads TGTGCCAGCAGCCAAGATAGGACAGGGACCGGCAATCAGCCCCAGCATTTT. Its translation: CASSQDRTGTGNQPQHF.

This sequence joins TRBV10-1 and TRBJ1-1; the match to TRBD1 covers 7 bases. The CDR3 totals 14 residues. The germline CDR1 and CDR2 sequences are WNHNN and SYGVQD (reference sequence). Trimming at V came to 7 bases and at J to 6 bases, leaving 11 bases not matched to a gene. CDR3 in amino acids: CASTGDRVRPEAFF. CDR3 in DNA: TGCGCCAGCACCGGAGACAGGGTTAGGCCTGAAGCTTTCTTT.

The CDR3 sequence: CASSQLATEAFF. The CDR3 DNA sequence: TGTGCCAGCAGCCAATTGGCCACTGAAGCTTTCTTT. This chain links TRBV3-1 (or the pseudogene TRBV3-2) with TRBJ1-1; D call uncertain. The CDR3 length is 12 residues. Trimming took off 2 bases at V and 4 bases at J, with 5 bases between the two ends. CDR1 and CDR2 from the germline V gene are LGHDT and YNNKEL (reference sequence).

This rearrangement joins TRBV18 to TRBJ1-6; D remains ambiguous. CDR1 KGHSH and CDR2 LQKENI come from the germline V gene. Trimming stripped 3 bases from V and 5 bases from J, with 11 bases between. The CDR3 length is 15 residues. The CDR3 bases are TGTGCCAGCTCACCTGCACAGCCCAATAATTCACCCCTCCACTTT. It codes for CASSPAQPNNSPLHF. Drawing the rest from reference TRBV18 and TRBJ1-6, the complete variable domain is NAGVMQNPRHLVRRRGQEARLRCSPMKGHSHVYWYRQLPEEGLKFMVYLQKENIIDESGMPKERFSAEFPKEGPSILRIQQVVRGDSAAYFCASSPAQPNNSPLHFGNGTRLTVT.

The rearrangement links TRBV7-9 to TRBJ2-5; D is unresolved. The CDR3 length is 13 residues. Deletions cut 2 bases from V and 1 base from J, with 5 bases between. The germline gives CDR1 SEHNR, CDR2 FQNEAQ (reference sequence). For the CDR3, the DNA is TGTGCCAGCAGCTTACCGCCCCAAGAGACCCAGTACTTC. It codes for CASSLPPQETQYF.

The chain carries TRBV27 and TRBJ1-2; 7 bases are a match to TRBD1. This CDR3 contains 16 residues. J lost 2 bases, V lost 6 bases, and 12 bases had no gene match. Germline CDR1 and CDR2: MNHEY and SMNVEV (reference sequence). This CDR3 is CASRPQGFGGNYGYTF. CDR3 bases: TGTGCCAGCAGGCCACAGGGGTTTGGGGGAAACTATGGCTACACCTTC.

The J gene is TRBJ2-7, the V gene TRBV7-2, with D perhaps TRBD1 or TRBD2 (6 bases each). CDR3 length equals 15 residues. Trimming took 5 bases from V and 0 from J, leaving 14 bases between them. Germline lookup yields CDR1 SGHTA and CDR2 FQGNSA. CDR3 sequence: CASSLGGRSSYEQYF. CDR3 nucleotide sequence: TGTGCCAGCAGCCTAGGGGGGAGGAGCTCCTACGAGCAGTACTTC.

The rearrangement links TRBV9 to TRBJ1-3; D unresolved. The CDR3 contains 15 residues. Trimming took off 1 base at V and 3 bases at J, with 11 bases between the two ends. The germline gives CDR1 SGDLS, CDR2 YYNGEE. The CDR3 sequence: CASSVLGMGGNTIYF. DNA for the CDR3: TGTGCCAGCAGCGTATTGGGTATGGGTGGAAACACCATATATTTT.

V and J are TRBV27 and TRBJ2-7; no clear D gene. CDR3 length equals 13 residues. CDR1 and CDR2 (germline): MNHEY, SMNVEV (reference sequence). Trimming shortened V by 6 bases and J by 0 bases, and 9 bases separated the two germline ends. DNA of the CDR3: TGTGCCAGCAGCCGGACGGGCTCCTACGAGCAGTACTTC. It codes for CASSRTGSYEQYF.

The chain carries TRBV7-8 and TRBJ2-3; 11 positions match TRBD2. J was trimmed by 4 bases and V by 5 bases; bases with no gene match: 8. The CDR3 loop spans 16 amino acids. Looked up from germline, CDR1 is SGHVS and CDR2 is FQNEAQ. CDR3 sequence reads: CASSTRISGGADTQYF. The CDR3 nucleotides read TGTGCCAGCAGCACCCGAATTAGCGGGGGGGCAGATACGCAGTATTTT.

The chain links TRBV5-6 to TRBJ1-2, with TRBD1 as a possible D gene (6 bases). The CDR3 covers 14 residues. Trimming shortened V by 4 bases and J by 6 bases, and 16 bases separated the two germline ends. Germline-derived CDR1 and CDR2 are SGHDT and YYEEEE. The CDR3 DNA sequence: TGTGCCAGCAGCCTCCGGGACACCTTGAATGGCTACACCTTC. Protein sequence: CASSLRDTLNGYTF. Together with reference TRBV5-6 and TRBJ1-2, the CDR3 gives the full variable domain: DAGVTQSPTHLIKTRGQQVTLRCSPKSGHDTVSWYQQALGQGPQFIFQYYEEEERQRGNFPDRFSGHQFPNYSSELNVNALLLGDSALYLCASSLRDTLNGYTFGSGTRLTVV.

The chain carries TRBV30 and TRBJ2-1, with 7 bases aligning to TRBD2. Trimming removed 1 base from V and 5 bases from J; junction bases left unmatched: 5. The CDR3 spans 14 residues. Germline lookup yields CDR1 GTSNPN and CDR2 SVGIG (reference sequence). CDR3 residues: CAWSDGTTNNEQFF. CDR3 sequence (DNA): TGTGCCTGGAGTGATGGGACTACCAACAATGAGCAGTTCTTC.

V is TRBV7-8 and J is TRBJ2-1, with D possibly being TRBD1 (6 bases). V shed 6 bases and J shed 8 bases, with 14 bases lying between them. The CDR3 sequence is 13 residues long. The V gene's germline CDR1 is SGHVS and CDR2 FQNEAQ. The CDR3 reads CASSNRVVDEQFF. The CDR3 region has the DNA TGTGCCAGCAGTAACAGGGTGGTCGATGAGCAGTTCTTC.

The rearrangement joins TRBV6-5 to TRBJ1-2, with D possibly matching TRBD1 (5 bases). The CDR3 consists of 12 residues. The V gene's germline CDR1 is MNHEY and CDR2 SVGAGI. V lost 2 bases, J lost 8 bases, and 9 bases lay in between. The CDR3 DNA sequence: TGTGCCAGCAGTTACCTGGGGGGGGGCTACACCTTC. This translates into CASSYLGGGYTF.

This chain joins TRBV4-3 and TRBJ2-7, with 9 bases identical to TRBD2. This CDR3 spans 17 amino acids. CDR1 LGHNA and CDR2 YSLEER come from the germline V gene. V gave up 0 bases and J gave up 2 bases; unmatched junction bases: 8. CDR3 nucleotide sequence: TGCGCCAGCAGCCAAGATTGGGCTAGCGGGGAGACCTACGAGCAGTACTTC. As protein: CASSQDWASGETYEQYF.

J is TRBJ2-7 and V is TRBV6-5; D is ambiguous. This CDR3 is built from 14 residues. The germline V gene has CDR1 MNHEY and CDR2 SVGAGI. With 9 bases removed from V and 0 bases from J, the gap between germline ends came to 15 bases. The CDR3 is CASAWYRSSYEQYF. CDR3 nucleotides: TGTGCCAGTGCATGGTACAGAAGCTCCTACGAGCAGTACTTC.

J is TRBJ2-7 and V is TRBV11-2, with 8 bases that match TRBD2. This CDR3 is built from 16 residues. Germline V gene sequence: CDR1 SGHAT, CDR2 FQNNGV. The trim removed 5 bases at V and 0 bases at J, leaving 9 bases unmatched. CDR3 DNA: TGTGCCAGCAGCCGAGTGACTAGCGCTTCCTCCTACGAGCAGTACTTC. Protein: CASSRVTSASSYEQYF.

This chain links TRBV27 with TRBJ1-5; TRBD1 might be the D (5 bases). Trimming pared 8 bases from V and 6 bases from J, leaving 14 bases between. The CDR3 is made up of 13 amino acids. CDR1 and CDR2 from the germline V gene are MNHEY and SMNVEV (reference sequence). CDR3 residues: CASQSFGGQPQHF. CDR3 DNA sequence: TGTGCCAGCCAGAGCTTCGGGGGTCAGCCCCAGCATTTT.

The chain joins TRBV9 to TRBJ1-2, with D perhaps TRBD1 (6 bases). The V end lost 3 bases, the J end lost 3 bases, and 12 bases lay between the germline ends. This CDR3 is built from 14 residues. The germline V gene has CDR1 SGDLS and CDR2 YYNGEE. Written as DNA, the CDR3 is TGTGCCAGCAGCGGGCTGAGGGGGGACTATGGCTACACCTTC. The encoded protein is CASSGLRGDYGYTF.

The genes are TRBV28 and TRBJ2-7; D uncertain. V was pared by 6 bases and J by 6 bases, with 12 bases between. Germline V gene lookup returns CDR1 MDHEN and CDR2 SYDVKM. The CDR3 is made up of 12 amino acids. CDR3 amino acids: CASSLTGSEQYF. The CDR3 DNA follows: TGTGCCAGCAGCCTAACCGGGTCCGAGCAGTACTTC.

In nucleotides, the CDR3 is TGTGCCAGCAGTCTCGTGCGGGGCAATCAGCCCCAGCATTTT. It encodes CASSLVRGNQPQHF. The chain uses TRBV6-5 and TRBJ1-5; D not certain. Germline CDR1 is MNHEY and CDR2 is SVGAGI. This CDR3 is 14 amino acids long. Deletions cut 5 bases from V and 2 bases from J, with 10 bases between.

This chain uses TRBV19 with TRBJ1-5, with unresolved D. The CDR3 is 12 amino acids. V was pared by 3 bases and J by 5 bases, with 5 bases between. Germline CDR1 reads LNHDA; CDR2 reads SQIVND (reference sequence). The DNA of the CDR3 is TGTGCCAGTAGTATTCTGGATCAGCCCCAGCATTTT. Protein sequence: CASSILDQPQHF.